This is a list of T cell receptor beta chains from one sample in a study of response to subunit inactivated influenza vaccine. TCRdb recomputed calls from the RT-PCR reads with MiXCR, one row per CDR3 protein. The table records about 480,000 distinct CDR3 sequences, 25% of them present only once. Sequenced material: CD4+ T cells sorted from PBMCs, taken around 5 days after vaccination. The receptors were sampled from a man between 50 and 59 years old who received an inactivated influenza vaccine. Each CDR3 is given with its conserved first and last residue. A D gene is named only where the DNA matches it firmly. Size is omitted from some rows. Given values are once, few, many or a class for expanded clones.

size	V	J	D	CDR3	DNA
few	TRBV5-1	TRBJ2-5	.	CASSLGHREETQYF	TGCGCCAGCAGCTTGGGACACAGAGAAGAGACCCAGTACTTC
few	TRBV12-3/TRBV12-4	TRBJ1-6	.	CASSTPGHGSSPLHF	TGTGCCAGCAGTACTCCGGGACACGGGAGTTCACCCCTCCACTTT
.	TRBV5-4	TRBJ2-1	.	CASSGIGNLGNEQFF	TGTGCCAGCAGCGGTATTGGAAACCTGGGGAATGAGCAGTTCTTC
.	TRBV10-2	TRBJ2-7	.	CASSESGQPPYEQYF	TGCGCCAGCAGTGAGTCGGGGCAGCCCCCCTACGAGCAGTACTTC
.	TRBV6-1	TRBJ2-2	TRBD2	CASRTGTKYTGELFF	TGTGCCAGCAGAACCGGGACTAAATACACCGGGGAGCTGTTTTTT
many	TRBV5-1	TRBJ2-1	TRBD1	CAKIPGGNEQFF	TGCGCCAAGATTCCAGGGGGAAATGAGCAGTTCTTC
.	TRBV9	TRBJ1-6	.	CASSDRAAEPLHF	TGTGCCAGCAGCGATCGTGCAGCCGAACCCCTCCACTTT
many	TRBV12-3/TRBV12-4	TRBJ2-1	.	CASSFGGGSYNEQFF	TGTGCCAGCAGTTTTGGCGGTGGGTCCTACAATGAGCAGTTCTTC
few	TRBV20-1	TRBJ2-2	TRBD1	CSARDRGTGRDTGELFF	TGCAGTGCTAGAGATCGGGGGACAGGGCGCGACACCGGGGAGCTGTTTTTT
.	TRBV20-1	TRBJ1-5	.	CSAAGVFDQPQHF	TGCAGTGCTGCGGGGGTATTCGATCAGCCCCAGCATTTT
.	TRBV7-2	TRBJ1-2	.	CASSLGTLLPYGYTF	TGTGCCAGCAGCTTAGGGACATTGCTCCCTTATGGCTACACCTTC
many	TRBV28	TRBJ2-3	TRBD1	CASSLRGLTDTQYF	TGTGCCAGCAGTTTAAGGGGGCTCACAGATACGCAGTATTTT
.	TRBV4-2	TRBJ2-3	TRBD2	CASSQGGLAGVSTDTQYF	TGTGCCAGCAGCCAAGGGGGACTAGCGGGGGTTAGCACAGATACGCAGTATTTT
once	TRBV7-9	TRBJ2-2	.	CASSSRRQAGSETGELFF	TGTGCCAGCAGCTCAAGACGACAGGCGGGCTCGGAAACCGGGGAGCTGTTTTTT
few	TRBV29-1	TRBJ1-4	.	CSVEDAATNEKLFF	TGCAGCGTTGAAGATGCCGCAACTAATGAAAAACTGTTTTTT
few	TRBV7-9	TRBJ2-7	.	CASSPSSGREGMQYF	TGTGCCAGCAGCCCCTCGAGTGGCAGGGAAGGCATGCAGTACTTC
few	TRBV12-3/TRBV12-4	TRBJ2-1	.	CASSFFNGAYNEQFF	TGTGCCAGCAGTTTTTTTAACGGGGCATACAATGAGCAGTTCTTC
.	TRBV20-1	TRBJ2-7	TRBD2	CSARGLAGVGYEQYF	TGCAGTGCTAGAGGACTAGCGGGAGTGGGCTACGAGCAGTACTTC
few	TRBV20-1	TRBJ2-3	.	CSARGSGTSTDTQYF	TGCAGTGCTAGAGGATCGGGGACGAGCACAGATACGCAGTATTTT
many	TRBV4-1	TRBJ1-2	TRBD1	CASSPQGQRSYGYTF	TGCGCCAGCAGCCCACAGGGACAGCGAAGTTATGGCTACACCTTC
few	TRBV12-3/TRBV12-4	TRBJ1-2	.	CASSFNYGYTF	TGTGCCAGCAGTTTTAACTATGGCTACACCTTC
once	TRBV11-3	TRBJ2-3	TRBD2	CASSLAGTSETDTQYF	TGTGCCAGCAGCTTAGCCGGGACTAGCGAGACAGATACGCAGTATTTT
.	TRBV5-1	TRBJ2-1	TRBD2	CASSVVLAGGMINEQFF	TGCGCCAGCAGCGTTGTTTTAGCGGGAGGGATGATCAATGAGCAGTTCTTC
few	TRBV5-1	TRBJ2-4	.	CASSLASDIRTIRAKNIQYF	TGCGCCAGCAGCTTGGCCTCGGACATAAGGACGATCCGAGCCAAAAACATTCAGTACTTC
.	TRBV28	TRBJ2-1	TRBD1	CASRPIQGARSYNEQFF	TGTGCCAGCAGACCGATCCAGGGGGCCCGCTCCTACAATGAGCAGTTCTTC
.	TRBV7-9	TRBJ2-7	TRBD2	CASSPGTSGTSYEQYF	TGTGCCAGCAGCCCCGGGACTAGCGGGACGTCCTACGAGCAGTACTTC
few	TRBV20-1	TRBJ2-1	.	CSTPGSWENNEQFF	TGCAGCACACCAGGGAGCTGGGAGAACAATGAGCAGTTCTTC
few	TRBV7-6	TRBJ2-5	.	CASSEAVVQETQYF	TGTGCCAGCAGCGAAGCTGTGGTTCAAGAGACCCAGTACTTC
many	TRBV12-3/TRBV12-4	TRBJ2-7	.	CASSFRERYEQYF	TGTGCCAGCAGTTTCCGGGAGCGGTACGAGCAGTACTTC